This record concerns one T cell receptor beta chain sequence. Its antigen is as yet unknown. With 4 bases removed from V and 4 bases from J, the gap between germline ends came to 15 bases. Germline loops: CDR1 ENHRY, CDR2 SYGVKD. This CDR3 has 15 residues. The entry originates in a study of blood T cells in healthy people across ages. Broader study findings: Both naive CD4+ cell counts and diversity were greater in long-lived donors than in aged donors. Older age went with lower TCR beta diversity per million T cells, in a roughly linear way.

A second roughly 7 to 12 cycle PCR used barcoded and J-beta primers. TCRdb ran MiXCR on the 5' RACE reads and lists one entry per CDR3 protein. The data show 1,500,000 or so distinct CDR3 sequences, approximately 59% seen once. The genes are TRBV10-3 and TRBJ2-3; D is possibly TRBD2 (5 bases). The receptor comes from a man between 18 and 35 years old in good health. Sequencing input: blood. CDR3 sequence (DNA): TGTGCCATCAGTGCTTATGGGCAGCGGCCAGATACGCAGTATTTT. It translates to CAISAYGQRPDTQYF.